Listed here are 22 T cell receptor beta chains from one sample, sequenced in a study of CD8+ T cells in alopecia areata. The authors extracted RNA and reverse transcribed it into cDNA as the sequencing template. The method was immunoSEQ multiplex PCR; TCRdb's version includes in-frame clones alone and lacks a portion of them. The repertoire holds 100,000 to 150,000 clones, roughly 50% seen once, with under 12% in the top ten. Material for sequencing was NKG2D-low CD8+ T cells sorted from blood. The receptors come from a human donor with alopecia areata.

The CDR3 reads CSVDLPGQGIANTGELFF. The CDR3 coding sequence is TGCAGCGTTGATCTCCCGGGACAGGGGATCGCGAACACCGGGGAGCTGTTTTTT. The V call is TRBV29-1, the J call TRBJ2-2; 10 bases agree with TRBD1. V gave up 3 bases and J gave up 0 bases; unmatched junction bases: 10. Looked up from germline, CDR1 is SQVTM and CDR2 is ANQGSEA. CDR3 size: 18 residues.

The chain combines TRBV27 with TRBJ2-3, with D perhaps matching TRBD2 (5 bases). V lost 5 bases and J 1 base, leaving 13 bases between the germline ends. CDR3 length equals 15 residues. Germline-derived CDR1 and CDR2 are MNHEY and SMNVEV (reference sequence). CDR3 in amino acids: CASSPEVRGTDTQYF. The CDR3 nucleotides are TGTGCCAGCAGTCCGGAGGTTCGAGGCACAGATACGCAGTATTTT.

The rearrangement uses TRBV30 and TRBJ1-2; 8 nucleotides agree with TRBD1. Trimming took 7 bases from V and 5 from J; bases not matched to a gene: 9. Germline V gives CDR1 GTSNPN, CDR2 SVGIG (reference sequence). The CDR3 loop spans 13 amino acids. The CDR3 region is CAYDRGYGYGYTF. The CDR3 DNA is TGTGCCTATGACAGGGGATACGGGTATGGCTACACCTTC. The full variable domain, rest sourced from reference TRBV30 and TRBJ1-2, is SQTIHQWPATLVQPVGSPLSLECTVEGTSNPNLYWYRQAAGRGLQLLFYSVGIGQISSEVPQNLSASRPQDRQFILSSKKLLLSDSGFYLCAYDRGYGYGYTFGSGTRLTVV.

In its sample, this clone was seen a few times. The chain combines TRBV29-1 with TRBJ1-2, with D possibly matching TRBD1 (5 bases). This CDR3 is 15 amino acids long. The V gene lost 0 bases and the J gene lost 8 bases, with 19 bases spanning the gap. CDR1 and CDR2 (germline): SQVTM, ANQGSEA. The CDR3 region is CSVEDSLRFQGGYTF. CDR3 bases: TGCAGCGTTGAAGACTCACTCCGTTTCCAGGGAGGCTACACCTTC.

V and J are TRBV5-1 and TRBJ2-3, with 8 nucleotides matching TRBD2. With 1 base clipped from V and 1 base from J, the junction kept 2 bases outside the gene matches. Germline V gene lookup returns CDR1 SGHRS and CDR2 YFSETQ. This CDR3 is built from 15 residues. CDR3 bases: TGCGCCAGCAGCTTGATTAGCGGGGGCACAGATACGCAGTATTTT. It translates to CASSLISGGTDTQYF.

To note about this clone: Other nucleotide sequences from this sample produce the same CDR3. J is TRBJ1-1 and V is TRBV5-4, with D possibly TRBD1 on 5 matching bases. Germline V gene data show CDR1 as SGHNT and CDR2 as YYREEE (reference sequence). Between the trimmed V and J ends, which lost 4 bases and 3 bases, there was a span of 10 bases. This CDR3 comprises 13 residues. The CDR3 region is CASSAGTHTEAFF. CDR3 nucleotides: TGTGCCAGCAGCGCTGGGACTCACACTGAAGCTTTCTTT.

This clone was picked up a small number of times. This chain connects TRBV29-1 to TRBJ2-1, with 10 bases lining up with TRBD2. Germline CDR1 reads SQVTM; CDR2 reads ANQGSEA. V lost 3 bases to trimming and J lost 5 bases; unmatched junction nucleotides: 16. The CDR3 is 18 amino acids. CDR3 nucleotides: TGCAGCGTTGATGCCCACCTATTACTAGCGGGGCAAGACAATGAGCAGTTCTTC. Its translation: CSVDAHLLLAGQDNEQFF.

The chain couples TRBV4-1 to TRBJ2-7; 13 bases are a match to TRBD2. CDR3 length equals 15 residues. Looked up from germline, CDR1 is MGHRA and CDR2 is YSYEKL. V shed 2 bases, J shed 5 bases, and the junction held 3 bases outside the gene matches. Here the CDR3 DNA reads TGCGCCAGCAGCCAAATACTAGCGGGAGGGGACGAGCAGTACTTC. This gives the protein CASSQILAGGDEQYF.

This clone was detected a few times. The genes are TRBV28 and TRBJ2-1; D is perhaps TRBD1 (5 bases). The V gene lost 3 bases and the J gene lost 5 bases, with 8 bases spanning the gap. This CDR3 has 13 residues. Germline V gene lookup returns CDR1 MDHEN and CDR2 SYDVKM. CDR3 amino acids: CASSLSRDNEQFF. For the CDR3, the DNA is TGTGCCAGCAGTTTGAGCAGGGACAATGAGCAGTTCTTC. Drawing the rest from reference TRBV28 and TRBJ2-1, the complete variable domain is DVKVTQSSRYLVKRTGEKVFLECVQDMDHENMFWYRQDPGLGLRLIYFSYDVKMKEKGDIPEGYSVSREKKERFSLILESASTNQTSMYLCASSLSRDNEQFFGPGTRLTVL.

This sequence joins TRBV29-1 and TRBJ2-5, with 15 bases aligning to TRBD2. The length of the CDR3 is 15 residues. Unmatched junction bases numbered 8, after V lost 7 bases and J lost 5 bases. Germline V CDR1 and CDR2: SQVTM, ANQGSEA. CDR3 protein: CSAFSGLAGGETQYF. CDR3 DNA sequence: TGCAGCGCATTTAGCGGACTAGCGGGAGGGGAGACCCAGTACTTC.

The chain combines TRBV5-1 with TRBJ2-7, with TRBD1 matching 10 bases. After removal of 3 bases from V and 3 bases from J, the junction contained 3 bases not matched to a gene. Germline V gives CDR1 SGHRS, CDR2 YFSETQ. The CDR3 runs 14 residues. The CDR3 DNA reads TGCGCCAGCAGCTCCGGGACAGGGGACTACGAGCAGTACTTC. Residues: CASSSGTGDYEQYF.

The V gene is TRBV9, the J gene TRBJ2-7; possibly TRBD1 for D (5 bases). The V and J ends lost 3 bases and 2 bases respectively, with 9 bases between them. The CDR3 length is 13 residues. The germline V gene has CDR1 SGDLS and CDR2 YYNGEE. The CDR3 spells CASSGGGTYEQYF. The CDR3 nucleotides are TGTGCCAGCAGCGGGGGCGGAACCTACGAGCAGTACTTC. Together with reference TRBV9 and TRBJ2-7, the CDR3 gives the full variable domain: DSGVTQTPKHLITATGQRVTLRCSPRSGDLSVYWYQQSLDQGLQFLIQYYNGEERAKGNILERFSAQQFPDLHSELNLSSLELGDSALYFCASSGGGTYEQYFGPGTRLTVT.

This rearrangement joins TRBV30 to TRBJ1-1, with D tentatively TRBD1 (5 bases). The CDR3 runs to 14 residues. With 1 base removed from V and 4 bases from J, the gap between germline ends came to 13 bases. Per germline, CDR1 GTSNPN and CDR2 SVGIG (reference sequence). CDR3 amino acids: CAWSGAGPGTEAFF. As DNA, the CDR3 is TGTGCCTGGAGTGGAGCGGGGCCTGGCACTGAAGCTTTCTTT.

The gene calls are TRBV5-6 and TRBJ2-4, with TRBD1 identical over 7 bases. V was pared by 2 bases and J by 5 bases, with 4 bases of the junction left unmatched. The CDR3 totals 14 residues. Germline values: CDR1 SGHDT, CDR2 YYEEEE. CDR3 sequence reads: CASSFEGAQNIQYF. The CDR3, as DNA: TGTGCCAGCAGCTTTGAGGGGGCCCAAAACATTCAGTACTTC.

The chain combines TRBV7-2 with TRBJ2-5, with no clear D. The CDR3 contains 12 residues. The V gene lost 7 bases and the J gene lost 6 bases, with 12 bases spanning the gap. Germline CDR1 is SGHTA and CDR2 is FQGNSA. CDR3 sequence (DNA): TGTGCCAGCACACAGCTCATGAAGACCCAGTACTTC. Amino acid sequence: CASTQLMKTQYF.

This clone was picked up a small number of times. The chain couples TRBV7-2 to TRBJ2-5; 8 bases align to TRBD2. Per germline, CDR1 SGHTA and CDR2 FQGNSA. This CDR3 region has 15 residues. The trim removed 5 bases at V and 5 bases at J, leaving 10 bases unmatched. For the CDR3, the DNA is TGTGCCAGCAGCCCATCGGGTAGCGGGACGGAGACCCAGTACTTC. Translating it yields CASSPSGSGTETQYF.

This clone came up once. The chain has TRBV29-1 and TRBJ2-4; TRBD2 is a possible D gene (5 bases). The CDR3 sequence is 10 residues long. The germline gives CDR1 SQVTM, CDR2 ANQGSEA. Trimming took off 3 bases at V and 8 bases at J, with 5 bases between the two ends. The CDR3 DNA reads as TGCAGCGTTGAGGAGGACATTCAGTACTTC. This gives the protein CSVEEDIQYF.

This clone turned up a few times. The chain couples TRBV29-1 to TRBJ2-1, with 7 bases that match TRBD1. Trimming cost V 6 bases and J 0 bases; bases outside gene matches: 2. This CDR3 region has 13 residues. The germline V gene has CDR1 SQVTM and CDR2 ANQGSEA. The CDR3 DNA is TGCAGCGTGAGGACAGGCTCCTACAATGAGCAGTTCTTC. This gives the protein CSVRTGSYNEQFF.

This clone was seen a handful of times. V gene TRBV29-1 combines with J gene TRBJ2-7; D unclear. Looked up from germline, CDR1 is SQVTM and CDR2 is ANQGSEA. V shed 1 base and J shed 4 bases, with 8 bases lying between them. This CDR3 is built from 12 residues. The CDR3 loop reads CSVEVTIYEQYF. CDR3 bases: TGCAGCGTTGAAGTCACTATTTACGAGCAGTACTTC.

V gene TRBV5-6 combines with J gene TRBJ2-5; D remains unclear. CDR3 length: 13 residues. V was pared by 0 bases and J by 5 bases, with 8 bases between. The germline V gene encodes CDR1 SGHDT and CDR2 YYEEEE. DNA of the CDR3: TGTGCCAGCAGCTTGGACTTTGGGGAGACCCAGTACTTC. It codes for CASSLDFGETQYF.

The chain carries TRBV29-1 and TRBJ1-2; D might be TRBD1 (6 bases). CDR3 length equals 13 residues. Germline lookup yields CDR1 SQVTM and CDR2 ANQGSEA. The V gene lost 6 bases and the J gene lost 2 bases, with 13 bases spanning the gap. DNA for the CDR3: TGCAGCGTCCGGGACATCACGAACTATGGCTACACCTTC. Its protein is CSVRDITNYGYTF. The whole variable domain, filled in from reference TRBV29-1 and TRBJ1-2, reads SAVISQKPSRDICQRGTSLTIQCQVDSQVTMMFWYRQQPGQSLTLIATANQGSEATYESGFVIDKFPISRPNLTFSTLTVSNMSPEDSSIYLCSVRDITNYGYTFGSGTRLTVV.

This clone was observed a handful of times. The chain links TRBV29-1 to TRBJ2-7, with 7 bases fitting TRBD1. CDR1 SQVTM and CDR2 ANQGSEA come from the germline V gene. The CDR3 runs to 13 residues. The V segment lost 2 bases and the J segment 2 bases; nucleotides outside the gene matches: 3. The CDR3 spells CSVEPQGTYEQYF. Written as DNA, the CDR3 is TGCAGCGTTGAACCACAGGGGACCTACGAGCAGTACTTC.